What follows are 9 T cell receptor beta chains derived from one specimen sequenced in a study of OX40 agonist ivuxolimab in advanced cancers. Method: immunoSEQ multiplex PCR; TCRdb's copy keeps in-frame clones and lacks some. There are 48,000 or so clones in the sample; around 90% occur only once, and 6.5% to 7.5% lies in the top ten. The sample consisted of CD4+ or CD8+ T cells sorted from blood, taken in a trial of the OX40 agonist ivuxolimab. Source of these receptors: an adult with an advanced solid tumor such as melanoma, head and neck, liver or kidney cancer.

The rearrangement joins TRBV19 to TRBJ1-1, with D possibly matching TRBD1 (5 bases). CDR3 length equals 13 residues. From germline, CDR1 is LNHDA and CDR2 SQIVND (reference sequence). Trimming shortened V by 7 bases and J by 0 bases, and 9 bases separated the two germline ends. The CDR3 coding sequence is TGTGCCAGTACTGGGACGGTGAACACTGAAGCTTTCTTT. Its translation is CASTGTVNTEAFF.

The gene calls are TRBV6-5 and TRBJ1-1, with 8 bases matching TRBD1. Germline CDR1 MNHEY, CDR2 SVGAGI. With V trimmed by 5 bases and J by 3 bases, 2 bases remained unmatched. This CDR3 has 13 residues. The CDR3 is CASSVGQDTEAFF. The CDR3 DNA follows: TGTGCCAGCAGTGTGGGACAGGACACTGAAGCTTTCTTT.

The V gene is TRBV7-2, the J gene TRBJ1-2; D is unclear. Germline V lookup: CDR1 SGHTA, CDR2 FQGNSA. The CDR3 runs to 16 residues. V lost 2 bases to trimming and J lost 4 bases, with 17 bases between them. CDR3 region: CASSLFSGSAVYGYTF. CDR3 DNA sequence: TGTGCCAGCAGCTTATTCTCCGGGAGCGCCGTCTATGGCTACACCTTC.

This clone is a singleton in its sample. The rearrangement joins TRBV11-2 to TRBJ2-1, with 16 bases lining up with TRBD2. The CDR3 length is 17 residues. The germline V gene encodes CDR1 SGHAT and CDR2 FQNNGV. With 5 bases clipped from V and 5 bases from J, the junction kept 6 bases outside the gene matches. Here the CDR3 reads CASSPGLAGGLNNEQFF. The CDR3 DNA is TGTGCCAGCAGCCCGGGACTAGCGGGGGGGCTTAACAATGAGCAGTTCTTC.

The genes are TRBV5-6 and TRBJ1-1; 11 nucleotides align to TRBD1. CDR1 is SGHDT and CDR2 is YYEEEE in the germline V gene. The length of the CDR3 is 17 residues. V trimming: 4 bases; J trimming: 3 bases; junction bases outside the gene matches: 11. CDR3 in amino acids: CASSHGQGAIRDTEAFF. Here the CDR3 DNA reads TGTGCCAGCAGCCACGGACAGGGGGCGATTCGGGACACTGAAGCTTTCTTT.

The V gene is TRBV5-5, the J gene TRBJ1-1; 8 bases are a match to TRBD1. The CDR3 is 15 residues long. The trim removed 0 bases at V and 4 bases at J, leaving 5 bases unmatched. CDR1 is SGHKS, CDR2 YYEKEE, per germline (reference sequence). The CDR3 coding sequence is TGTGCCAGCAGCTTGGCCTCAGGGGGCACCACTGAAGCTTTCTTT. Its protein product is CASSLASGGTTEAFF.

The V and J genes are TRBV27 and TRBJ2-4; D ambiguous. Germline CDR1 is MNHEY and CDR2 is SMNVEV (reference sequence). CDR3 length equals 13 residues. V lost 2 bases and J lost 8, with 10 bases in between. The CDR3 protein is CASSLLTRHIQYF. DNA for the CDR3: TGTGCCAGCAGTTTACTGACTCGTCACATTCAGTACTTC.

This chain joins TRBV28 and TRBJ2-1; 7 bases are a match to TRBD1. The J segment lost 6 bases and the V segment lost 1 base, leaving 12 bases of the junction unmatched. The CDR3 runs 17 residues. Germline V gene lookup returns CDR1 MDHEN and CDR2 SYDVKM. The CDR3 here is CASSLFLIEDRFNEQFF. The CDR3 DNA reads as TGTGCCAGCAGTTTATTCCTAATCGAGGACAGGTTCAATGAGCAGTTCTTC.

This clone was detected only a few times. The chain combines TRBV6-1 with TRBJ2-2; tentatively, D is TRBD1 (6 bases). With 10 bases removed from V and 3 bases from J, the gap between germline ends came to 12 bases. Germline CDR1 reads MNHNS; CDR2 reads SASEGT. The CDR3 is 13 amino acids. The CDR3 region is CATSPGDTGELFF. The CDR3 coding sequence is TGTGCCACCTCCCCAGGGGACACCGGGGAGCTGTTTTTT.